The following is a TCR beta chain sequence with its context. Antigen specificity is unknown. It was with 60 Vbeta and 13 Jbeta primers that the PCR ran. Repertoires were generated with immunoSEQ multiplex PCR, while TCRdb's copy carries only in-frame clones and drops some. The repertoire holds 130,000 to 150,000 clones, with more than 75% as singletons. This entry comes from a study of cytomegalovirus exposure and HLA in healthy donors. The CDR3 loop spans 16 amino acids. Germline assignment: CDR1 LNHDA and CDR2 SQIVND (reference sequence). V was pared by 6 bases and J by 8 bases, with 15 bases of the junction left unmatched. General study results and limits: Presence/absence analyses rested on an assumption that sequencing depth was roughly uniform across donors. The study labeled 150 to 200 TCR beta chains cytomegalovirus-associated. Judged likely to be a sequencing artifact was a cluster of highly shared sequence variants.

The V gene is TRBV19, the J gene TRBJ1-3; 8 nucleotides align to TRBD1. This clonotype was obtained from a male donor in good health and CMV-seronegative. Sequencing used PBMCs. CDR3 nucleotides: TGTGCCAGTAGGAAGGAGGGGGACAGGATCACCGACACCATATATTTT. Amino acids: CASRKEGDRITDTIYF.